The 8 T cell receptor beta chains given below trace back to one sample, sequenced in a study of T cell clones after liver transplantation. Using immunoSEQ multiplex PCR, the repertoire was profiled, and TCRdb retains in-frame clones only, with some absent. The sample yields some 59,000 clones, roughly 71% seen once. The sequencing used CD4+ T cells from blood, collected at the 22-month timepoint. All receptors derive from a human patient who received a liver transplant. Some T cells may originate from the graft donor.

The chain's CDR3 is CATHRGLISSGANVLTF. In DNA, the CDR3 is TGTGCCACCCACAGGGGCTTAATTTCCTCTGGGGCCAACGTCCTGACTTTC. V and J are TRBV10-3 and TRBJ2-6, with 7 bases lining up with TRBD1. CDR3 length: 17 residues. After removal of 10 bases from V and 0 bases from J, the junction contained 12 bases not matched to a gene. Looked up from germline, CDR1 is ENHRY and CDR2 is SYGVKD.

The chain recombines TRBV7-2 with TRBJ2-3; TRBD1 aligns across 7 bases. CDR1 is SGHTA and CDR2 is FQGNSA in the germline V gene. V lost 2 bases and J lost 5; bases outside the gene matches: 1. This CDR3 comprises 13 residues. The CDR3 DNA follows: TGTGCCAGCAGCTTAACAGGGGTAGATACGCAGTATTTT. Encoded protein: CASSLTGVDTQYF.

The V and J genes are TRBV20-1 and TRBJ1-1; tentative D call: TRBD1 (5 bases). Germline CDR1 reads DFQATT; CDR2 reads SNEGSKA (reference sequence). The CDR3 consists of 11 residues. In DNA form, the CDR3 reads TGCGGGGGACGGATGAACACTGAAGCTTTCTTT. Translation: CGGRMNTEAFF.

This sequence joins TRBV27 and TRBJ1-5; D gene ambiguous. Germline V CDR1 and CDR2: MNHEY, SMNVEV (reference sequence). CDR3 length equals 13 residues. Trimming took off 0 bases at V and 7 bases at J, with 7 bases between the two ends. Here the CDR3 DNA reads TGTGCCAGCAGTTTATCGATGGTCCAGCCCCAGCATTTT. Amino acids: CASSLSMVQPQHF.

V usage is TRBV5-1 and J usage is TRBJ2-3, with 9 bases matching TRBD2. Germline lookup yields CDR1 SGHRS and CDR2 YFSETQ. With V trimmed by 4 bases and J by 2 bases, 8 bases remained unmatched. There are 16 residues in the CDR3. CDR3 nucleotide sequence: TGCGCCAGCAGCACTTTAGCGGGGGAGCCCACAGATACGCAGTATTTT. Its protein is CASSTLAGEPTDTQYF. Based on the CDR3 plus reference TRBV5-1 and TRBJ2-3, the full variable domain is KAGVTQTPRYLIKTRGQQVTLSCSPISGHRSVSWYQQTPGQGLQFLFEYFSETQRNKGNFPGRFSGRQFSNSRSEMNVSTLELGDSALYLCASSTLAGEPTDTQYFGPGTRLTVL.

J is TRBJ2-7 and V is TRBV10-1, with 8 bases lining up with TRBD1. V trimming: 0 bases; J trimming: 5 bases; junction bases outside the gene matches: 6. CDR1 and CDR2 (germline): WNHNN, SYGVQD (reference sequence). This CDR3 comprises 15 residues. The CDR3 DNA follows: TGCGCCAGCAGTGAGTCGGGGACAGGTTCCCACGAGCAGTACTTC. This sequence encodes CASSESGTGSHEQYF.

This clone was recorded once. The gene calls are TRBV4-2 and TRBJ2-2; possible D gene TRBD2, 5 bases. V lost 0 bases to trimming and J lost 8 bases, with 7 bases between them. The CDR3 consists of 13 residues. The germline CDR1 and CDR2 sequences are LGHNA and YNFKEQ. The CDR3 DNA reads TGTGCCAGCAGCCAAGATAGGAGGGGGGAGCTGTTTTTT. Residues: CASSQDRRGELFF.

By share, this clone counts as medium-sized. The rearrangement links TRBV6-1 to TRBJ1-5; D might be TRBD1 (6 bases). CDR3 length: 16 residues. Germline assignment: CDR1 MNHNS and CDR2 SASEGT. Trimming left V 4 bases short and J 6 bases short, with 19 bases between. The CDR3: CASSASTGLRSQPQHF. DNA of the CDR3: TGTGCCAGCAGTGCCTCTACAGGGTTGAGAAGTCAGCCCCAGCATTTT.